Following are 30 T cell receptor beta chains from one sample sequenced in a study of CD8+ T cells in alopecia areata. Sorting separated CD25+CD127- cells from the CD4+ cells of 5 or 6 patients. Following extraction, RNA underwent reverse transcription to cDNA, which served as the sequencing template. Profiling relied on immunoSEQ multiplex PCR, and the TCRdb table lists in-frame clones only, not all of them. The sample yields roughly 20,000 clones, around 67% seen once. Sequencing input: CD4+ Tregs sorted from blood. Receptor source: a human donor with alopecia areata.

The rearrangement uses TRBV5-1 and TRBJ2-5, with unresolved D. The J call is in doubt because the DNA end fits TRBJ2-7 better. This CDR3 comprises 19 residues. Per germline, CDR1 SGHRS and CDR2 YFSETQ. For the CDR3, the DNA is TGCGCCAGCAGCCGCCGGCCGCCACAAGGCCCTTCCCGTGTGTACGAGCAGTACTTC. Its protein is CASSRRPPQGPSRVYEQYF.

The rearrangement joins TRBV11-2 to TRBJ1-2; 7 bases fit TRBD1. Unmatched junction bases numbered 8, after V lost 3 bases and J lost 4 bases. The germline V gene has CDR1 SGHAT and CDR2 FQNNGV. The CDR3 length is 15 residues. CDR3: CASSLRTGGVYGYTF. The CDR3, as DNA: TGTGCCAGCAGCTTGAGGACAGGCGGGGTCTATGGCTACACCTTC.

This rearrangement joins TRBV2 to TRBJ2-3; D is undetermined. CDR1 is SNHLY, CDR2 FYNNEI, per germline. This CDR3 contains 11 residues. V shed 3 bases and J shed 4 bases, with 2 bases lying between them. CDR3 sequence (DNA): TGTGCCAGCAGTGAGGCAGATACGCAGTATTTT. Translated: CASSEADTQYF.

V and J are TRBV11-3 and TRBJ2-3; D could derive from TRBD1 or TRBD2 (6 bases each). Trimming shortened V by 5 bases and J by 6 bases, and 18 bases separated the two germline ends. Per germline, CDR1 SGHNT and CDR2 YENEEA. There are 15 residues in the CDR3. For the CDR3, the DNA is TGTGCCAGCAGCCCCCGGACGGGGGCCAGGGATACGCAGTATTTT. Its translation is CASSPRTGARDTQYF.

The rearrangement joins TRBV7-9 to TRBJ1-1; D gene ambiguous. V lost 2 bases and J lost 1, with 11 bases in between. The CDR3 totals 15 residues. CDR1 is SEHNR, CDR2 FQNEAQ, per germline (reference sequence). The CDR3 bases are TGTGCCAGCAGCTTAACGGTGCCCTCGAACACTGAAGCTTTCTTT. This codes for CASSLTVPSNTEAFF.

The chain employs TRBV10-3 and TRBJ1-2; maybe TRBD1 (6 bases). Germline CDR1 is ENHRY and CDR2 is SYGVKD. V dropped 2 bases and J dropped 8 bases, with 15 bases sitting between them. CDR3 length equals 14 residues. The CDR3: CAISEELQGWGYTF. The CDR3, as DNA: TGTGCCATCAGTGAGGAATTACAGGGCTGGGGCTACACCTTC.

This clone was detected only a few times. At one boundary the junction diverges from the germline segment, which might be a read error. The chain links TRBV7-9 to TRBJ1-1, with D uncertain. The CDR3 runs to 12 residues. The germline V gene has CDR1 SEHNR and CDR2 FQNEAQ (reference sequence). The CDR3 is CASSDQNPEAFF. In DNA form, the CDR3 reads TGTGCCAGCAGCGATCAGAACCCTGAAGCTTTCTTT.

The chain is built from TRBV30 and TRBJ1-1; possibly TRBD1 for D (5 bases). Germline-derived CDR1 and CDR2 are GTSNPN and SVGIG (reference sequence). Trimming left V 4 bases short and J 3 bases short, with 12 bases between. The CDR3 spans 13 residues. The CDR3 coding sequence is TGTGCCTGGACAGGGCAAGCCGACACTGAAGCTTTCTTT. Translating gives CAWTGQADTEAFF.

The chain combines TRBV28 with TRBJ2-5; the D gene could be TRBD1 or TRBD2 (5 bases each). The CDR3 length is 14 residues. The germline V gene has CDR1 MDHEN and CDR2 SYDVKM. V lost 1 base and J 1 base, leaving 7 bases between the germline ends. CDR3 amino acids: CASSLSGGQETQYF. In DNA, the CDR3 is TGTGCCAGCAGTTTATCTGGGGGCCAAGAGACCCAGTACTTC.

V is TRBV5-6 and J is TRBJ1-3; D is ambiguous. The ends were cut back, 2 bases at V and 1 base at J, with 19 bases in the middle. CDR1 is SGHDT, CDR2 YYEEEE, per germline. The CDR3 spans 18 residues. Here the CDR3 DNA reads TGTGCCAGCAGCTTCGGCGGAGGGATTTTATCGTCTGGAAACACCATATATTTT. Protein product: CASSFGGGILSSGNTIYF. Supplemented by reference TRBV5-6 and TRBJ1-3, the full variable domain reads DAGVTQSPTHLIKTRGQQVTLRCSPKSGHDTVSWYQQALGQGPQFIFQYYEEEERQRGNFPDRFSGHQFPNYSSELNVNALLLGDSALYLCASSFGGGILSSGNTIYFGEGSWLTVV.

The chain links TRBV19 to TRBJ1-5, with TRBD1 matching over 8 bases. This CDR3 spans 14 amino acids. V lost 7 bases, J lost 6 bases, and 8 bases stayed unmatched. The germline CDR1 and CDR2 sequences are LNHDA and SQIVND (reference sequence). Here the CDR3 DNA reads TGTGCCAGTACCTTGACGGGGACAGGTCAGCCCCAGCATTTT. Its protein is CASTLTGTGQPQHF. The whole variable domain, remainder taken from reference TRBV19 and TRBJ1-5, is DGGITQSPKYLFRKEGQNVTLSCEQNLNHDAMYWYRQDPGQGLRLIYYSQIVNDFQKGDIAEGYSVSREKKESFPLTVTSAQKNPTAFYLCASTLTGTGQPQHFGDGTRLSIL.

A single count supports this clone. J is TRBJ1-4 and V is TRBV25-1; D is uncertain. CDR1 and CDR2 (germline): MGHDK, SYGVNS. Between the trimmed V and J ends, which lost 2 bases and 8 bases, there was a span of 3 bases. The CDR3 runs to 11 residues. The CDR3 DNA is TGTGCCAGCAGTGAAGTCGAAAAACTGTTTTTT. Protein product: CASSEVEKLFF. Full variable domain (missing parts from reference TRBV25-1 and TRBJ1-4): EADIYQTPRYLVIGTGKKITLECSQTMGHDKMYWYQQDPGMELHLIHYSYGVNSTEKGDLSSESTVSRIRTEHFPLTLESARPSHTSQYLCASSEVEKLFFGSGTQLSVL.

The V call is TRBV7-2, the J call TRBJ2-3, with 7 bases that match TRBD2. Germline V gene lookup returns CDR1 SGHTA and CDR2 FQGNSA. Trimming removed 3 bases from V and 2 bases from J; junction bases left unmatched: 5. This CDR3 region has 15 residues. The CDR3 region has the DNA TGTGCCAGCAGCTTTGGACGGGGGGTCACAGATACGCAGTATTTT. This encodes CASSFGRGVTDTQYF.

The rearrangement uses TRBV10-2 and TRBJ1-2; D is uncertain. The CDR3 spans 17 residues. Looked up from germline, CDR1 is WSHSY and CDR2 is SAAADI. V was trimmed by 5 bases and J by 0 bases, leaving 19 bases between them. The DNA of the CDR3 is TGCGCCAGCAGTTTGACCGGGTCCCGTTTTGCTAACTATGGCTACACCTTC. Amino acid sequence: CASSLTGSRFANYGYTF.

The count of this clone is one. This chain joins TRBV19 and TRBJ2-1, with 9 bases aligning to TRBD2. Trimming cost V 1 base and J 6 bases; bases outside gene matches: 1. The germline V gene encodes CDR1 LNHDA and CDR2 SQIVND (reference sequence). The CDR3 consists of 14 residues. Here the CDR3 DNA reads TGTGCCAGTAGTATAGGCGGGAGGGCCAATGAGCAGTTCTTC. Protein product: CASSIGGRANEQFF.

V usage is TRBV27 and J usage is TRBJ2-2; D tentatively reads TRBD1 or TRBD2 (5 bases each). In germline, CDR1 is MNHEY, CDR2 SMNVEV (reference sequence). Deletions cut 5 bases from V and 9 bases from J, with 22 bases between. The CDR3 runs 16 residues. CDR3 amino acids: CASSRPQAGASRELFF. In DNA, the CDR3 is TGTGCCAGCAGTCGACCACAGGCGGGTGCCAGCCGGGAGCTGTTTTTT.

This clone was counted a single time. The chain recombines TRBV5-6 with TRBJ2-3; D unresolved. Germline V gene sequence: CDR1 SGHDT, CDR2 YYEEEE. The CDR3 totals 13 residues. V was cut by 4 bases and J by 2 bases, with 8 bases left in between. CDR3 DNA sequence: TGTGCCAGCAGCAAGGGAACCACAGATACGCAGTATTTT. It yields the protein CASSKGTTDTQYF. The full variable domain, with the rest looked up from reference TRBV5-6 and TRBJ2-3, is DAGVTQSPTHLIKTRGQQVTLRCSPKSGHDTVSWYQQALGQGPQFIFQYYEEEERQRGNFPDRFSGHQFPNYSSELNVNALLLGDSALYLCASSKGTTDTQYFGPGTRLTVL.

The V call is TRBV29-1, the J call TRBJ1-1; TRBD1 aligns across 7 bases. Germline CDR1 reads SQVTM; CDR2 reads ANQGSEA. The CDR3 has 12 amino acids. V trimming: 7 bases; J trimming: 4 bases; junction bases outside the gene matches: 6. The CDR3 region has the DNA TGCAGCGGACAGGGTGACGGCACTGAAGCTTTCTTT. Translating gives CSGQGDGTEAFF. Full variable domain (rest looked up from reference TRBV29-1 and TRBJ1-1): SAVISQKPSRDICQRGTSLTIQCQVDSQVTMMFWYRQQPGQSLTLIATANQGSEATYESGFVIDKFPISRPNLTFSTLTVSNMSPEDSSIYLCSGQGDGTEAFFGQGTRLTVV.

The sample holds a few counts of this clone. Other DNA sequences within the sample encode an identical CDR3. V gene TRBV28 combines with J gene TRBJ1-2, with D unclear. Germline V CDR1 and CDR2: MDHEN, SYDVKM. CDR3 length: 14 amino acids. V was clipped by 6 bases and J by 4 bases, with 15 bases between them. CDR3 sequence reads: CASSPPFKAYGYTF. The CDR3 nucleotides read TGTGCCAGCAGCCCCCCCTTTAAAGCCTATGGCTACACCTTC.

The chain has TRBV11-2 and TRBJ2-6; D is perhaps TRBD2 (5 bases). The CDR3 sequence is 16 residues long. The V end lost 2 bases, the J end lost 2 bases, and 10 bases lay between the germline ends. Germline V gene sequence: CDR1 SGHAT, CDR2 FQNNGV. CDR3 in DNA: TGTGCCAGCAGCTTATCGAGGGAACCTGGGGCCAACGTCCTGACTTTC. Residues: CASSLSREPGANVLTF. The full variable domain, with the rest looked up from reference TRBV11-2 and TRBJ2-6, is EAGVAQSPRYKIIEKRQSVAFWCNPISGHATLYWYQQILGQGPKLLIQFQNNGVVDDSQLPKDRFSAERLKGVDSTLKIQPAKLEDSAVYLCASSLSREPGANVLTFGAGSRLTVL.

The V call is TRBV27, the J call TRBJ1-2; no reliable D call. V was cut by 8 bases and J by 13 bases, with 14 bases left in between. The V gene's germline CDR1 is MNHEY and CDR2 SMNVEV (reference sequence). The CDR3 is 10 amino acids. This CDR3 is CASGPPMGTF. The CDR3 nucleotides are TGTGCCAGCGGTCCCCCCATGGGCACCTTC.

This clone was counted once. The chain is built from TRBV28 and TRBJ2-5; D ambiguous. The CDR3 runs to 12 residues. V lost 6 bases and J lost 10, with 15 bases in between. The germline gives CDR1 MDHEN, CDR2 SYDVKM. The CDR3 region has the DNA TGTGCCAGCAGACTTCTAGATCTCGGCCAGTACTTC. As protein: CASRLLDLGQYF.

This clone was observed a single time. The V and J genes are TRBV5-6 and TRBJ2-1; a possible D gene is TRBD2 (6 bases). From germline, CDR1 is SGHDT and CDR2 YYEEEE. The CDR3 consists of 15 residues. Trimming took 4 bases from V and 7 from J, leaving 18 bases between them. The CDR3 loop reads CASSPLPGRANEQFF. The CDR3 nucleotides read TGTGCCAGCAGCCCCTTGCCCGGGAGAGCGAATGAGCAGTTCTTC.

This clone was seen a handful of times. The chain links TRBV29-1 to TRBJ2-1; D not resolved. V was pared by 4 bases and J by 7 bases, with 11 bases between. There are 12 residues in the CDR3. Germline CDR1 reads SQVTM; CDR2 reads ANQGSEA. CDR3: CSVVTSWNEQFF. CDR3 DNA: TGCAGCGTTGTCACAAGCTGGAATGAGCAGTTCTTC.

This chain links TRBV5-4 with TRBJ1-3, with a possible D match to TRBD1 (5 bases). V was clipped by 4 bases and J by 4 bases, with 12 bases between them. Germline V gene sequence: CDR1 SGHNT, CDR2 YYREEE (reference sequence). The CDR3 is 14 residues long. The CDR3 bases are TGTGCCAGCAGCCTGGGGACGCTCGGAAACACCATATATTTT. This translates into CASSLGTLGNTIYF.

In this sample, this clone is large. The V call is TRBV7-2, the J call TRBJ2-5; the D gene is possibly TRBD1 (5 bases). The germline V gene has CDR1 SGHTA and CDR2 FQGNSA. This CDR3 contains 14 residues. Trimming took off 5 bases at V and 2 bases at J, with 12 bases between the two ends. The CDR3 here is CASSHTRQQETQYF. The CDR3 nucleotides read TGTGCCAGCAGCCACACACGACAGCAAGAGACCCAGTACTTC.

The rearrangement joins TRBV19 to TRBJ1-5; TRBD1 aligns across 9 bases. CDR1 and CDR2 (germline): LNHDA, SQIVND (reference sequence). The junction had 18 bases not matched to a gene; V was cut back by 9 bases and J by 6 bases. The CDR3 is 17 amino acids. CDR3 sequence: CASSQGAGTGFAQPQHF. The CDR3 bases are TGTGCCAGCAGCCAGGGCGCGGGGACAGGGTTTGCTCAGCCCCAGCATTTT. The full variable domain, its missing parts supplied by reference TRBV19 and TRBJ1-5, is DGGITQSPKYLFRKEGQNVTLSCEQNLNHDAMYWYRQDPGQGLRLIYYSQIVNDFQKGDIAEGYSVSREKKESFPLTVTSAQKNPTAFYLCASSQGAGTGFAQPQHFGDGTRLSIL.

The chain carries TRBV6-5 and TRBJ1-1; D is undetermined. The V end was cut by 4 bases, the J end by 3 bases, with 9 bases between. Germline V gene lookup returns CDR1 MNHEY and CDR2 SVGAGI. CDR3 size: 13 residues. The CDR3, as DNA: TGTGCCAGCAGTTCCTTAAAGCACACTGAAGCTTTCTTT. This codes for CASSSLKHTEAFF.

This chain uses TRBV5-1 with TRBJ2-2; D is ambiguous. The V gene's germline CDR1 is SGHRS and CDR2 YFSETQ. Between the trimmed V and J ends, which lost 4 bases and 1 base, there was a span of 8 bases. This CDR3 contains 14 residues. For the CDR3, the DNA is TGCGCCAGCAGCGTTTACAGGAACACCGGGGAGCTGTTTTTT. The encoded protein is CASSVYRNTGELFF.

The rearrangement uses TRBV7-2 and TRBJ1-3, with 8 positions matching TRBD1. Germline V CDR1 and CDR2: SGHTA, FQGNSA. V lost 1 base, J lost 4 bases, and 0 bases stayed unmatched. This CDR3 has 14 residues. The CDR3 coding sequence is TGTGCCAGCAGCTTAGGGACAGGGGGAAACACCATATATTTT. This sequence encodes CASSLGTGGNTIYF.